The rows below give T cell receptor beta chains drawn from one sample of a study of T cell repertoires in cytomegalovirus infection. These receptors' targets are unknown. TCRdb called the reads again in MiXCR, with one record for every CDR3 protein. Of around 540,000 distinct CDR3 sequences listed, 25% to 35% are singletons. The material sequenced was cultured PBMCs, taken from culture after CMV antigen stimulation. Source of these receptors: a human donor in good health (CMV status not recorded). Some clones in this sample may be carry-over from other donors' samples. Both conserved end residues are part of each CDR3. A D gene is named only where the DNA matches it firmly.

v_gene	d_gene	j_gene	CDR3aa
TRBV19	TRBD1	TRBJ2-7	CASSQFWDSSYEQYF
TRBV7-2	TRBD1	TRBJ1-2	CASSLQPGQGYGYTF
TRBV7-2	-	TRBJ1-2	CASSLKFSLGYGYTF
TRBV12-3/TRBV12-4	TRBD1	TRBJ1-3	CASTPDRGGGNTIYF
TRBV27	-	TRBJ2-4	CASSLQPSSDKNIQYF
TRBV20-1	-	TRBJ1-1	CSARVVGYTEAFF
TRBV2	-	TRBJ1-1	CASTIPGRLNTEAFF
TRBV7-2	-	TRBJ2-3	CASSTDLNTDTQYF
TRBV5-1	-	TRBJ2-3	CASSRRGTTDTQYF
TRBV12-3/TRBV12-4	TRBD2	TRBJ2-3	CASSLGLAGATDTQYF
TRBV7-2	-	TRBJ2-1	CASSLWRVGNEQFF
TRBV7-2	-	TRBJ2-4	CASSPQGGGNIQYF
TRBV4-3	-	TRBJ1-1	CASSQGVDEAFF
TRBV29-1	-	TRBJ1-1	CSGNSLMNTEAFF
TRBV28	-	TRBJ1-2	CASSPGPRTDGYTF
TRBV5-5	-	TRBJ2-1	CASSFYGTTNEQFF
TRBV11-2	TRBD1	TRBJ1-2	CASSASLTGAGYTF
TRBV5-6	-	TRBJ2-2	CASKGSGELFF
TRBV7-6	-	TRBJ1-5	CASSSTEYQPQHF
TRBV12-3/TRBV12-4	-	TRBJ1-1	CASSLSNGGRIEAFF
TRBV27	TRBD1	TRBJ1-1	CASSSGTGSLAEAFF
TRBV6-2/TRBV6-3	TRBD1	TRBJ2-1	CASSMYTGGLSNEQFF
TRBV27	-	TRBJ2-1	CASSLERDPSYNEQFF
TRBV7-2	-	TRBJ2-3	CASSSWSPDTQYF
TRBV11-3	-	TRBJ2-4	CASSPAWGAAKNIQYF
TRBV6-5	-	TRBJ1-3	CASSYSGGPGDSGNTIYF